The entry below describes one T cell receptor (beta chain). This sample is part of a study of blood T cell repertoires in COVID-19. TCRdb's copy holds only in-frame clones and misses some; the assay was immunoSEQ multiplex PCR. In the table there are hundreds of thousands of clones, around four fifths of which are singletons. From germline, CDR1 is SQVTM and CDR2 ANQGSEA. This CDR3 comprises 14 residues. Deletions cut 4 bases from V and 1 base from J, with 11 bases between. The sequence was obtained from a woman aged 45-65 years who had been exposed to COVID-19. This chain connects TRBV29-1 to TRBJ1-3, with D maybe TRBD1 (5 bases). Sequenced: PBMCs or T cells enriched from blood (not recorded which). DNA for the CDR3: TGCAGCGTTGGTTGGGGGGGATCTGGAAACACCATATATTTT. This encodes CSVGWGGSGNTIYF.